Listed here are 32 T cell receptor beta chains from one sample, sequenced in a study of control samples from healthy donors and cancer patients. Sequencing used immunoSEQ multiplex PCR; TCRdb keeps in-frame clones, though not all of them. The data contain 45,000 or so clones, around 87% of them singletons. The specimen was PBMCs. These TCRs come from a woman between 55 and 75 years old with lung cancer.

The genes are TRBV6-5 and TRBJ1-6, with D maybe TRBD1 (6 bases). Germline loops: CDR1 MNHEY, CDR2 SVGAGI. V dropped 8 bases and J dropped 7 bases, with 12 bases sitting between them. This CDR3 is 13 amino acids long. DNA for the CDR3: TGTGCCAGCGCAGGGGTTGTCAATTCACCCCTCCACTTT. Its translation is CASAGVVNSPLHF.

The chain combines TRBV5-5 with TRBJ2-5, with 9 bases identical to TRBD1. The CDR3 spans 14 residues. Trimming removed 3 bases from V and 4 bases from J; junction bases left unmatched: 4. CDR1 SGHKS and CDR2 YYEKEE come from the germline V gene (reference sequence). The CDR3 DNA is TGTGCCAGCAGCTATGACAGGGGGGGAGAGACCCAGTACTTC. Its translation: CASSYDRGGETQYF.

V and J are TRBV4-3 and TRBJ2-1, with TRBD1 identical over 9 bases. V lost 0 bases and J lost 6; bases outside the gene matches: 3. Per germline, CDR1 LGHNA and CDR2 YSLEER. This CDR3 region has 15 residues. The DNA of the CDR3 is TGCGCCAGCAGCCAAGATTGGGGACAGGGCAATGAGCAGTTCTTC. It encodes CASSQDWGQGNEQFF.

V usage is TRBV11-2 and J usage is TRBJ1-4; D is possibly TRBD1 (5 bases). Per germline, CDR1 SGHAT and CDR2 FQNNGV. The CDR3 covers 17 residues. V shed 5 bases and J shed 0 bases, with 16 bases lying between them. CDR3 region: CASSQKTGAATNEKLFF. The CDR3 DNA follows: TGTGCCAGCAGCCAAAAAACCGGGGCCGCAACTAATGAAAAACTGTTTTTT. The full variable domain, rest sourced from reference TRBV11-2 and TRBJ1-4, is EAGVAQSPRYKIIEKRQSVAFWCNPISGHATLYWYQQILGQGPKLLIQFQNNGVVDDSQLPKDRFSAERLKGVDSTLKIQPAKLEDSAVYLCASSQKTGAATNEKLFFGSGTQLSVL.

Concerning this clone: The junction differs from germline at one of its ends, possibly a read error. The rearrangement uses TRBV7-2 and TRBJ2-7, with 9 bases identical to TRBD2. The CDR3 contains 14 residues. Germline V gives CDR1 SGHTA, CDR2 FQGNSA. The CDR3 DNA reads TGTGCCAGCAGCCTAGCGGGAACCTACTACGAGCAGTACTTC. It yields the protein CASSLAGTYYEQYF.

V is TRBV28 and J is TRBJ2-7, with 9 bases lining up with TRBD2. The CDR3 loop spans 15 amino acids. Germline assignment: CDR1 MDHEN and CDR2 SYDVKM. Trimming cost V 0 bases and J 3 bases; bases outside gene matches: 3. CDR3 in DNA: TGTGCCAGCAGTTTATGGACTAGCGGAAACTACGAGCAGTACTTC. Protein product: CASSLWTSGNYEQYF.

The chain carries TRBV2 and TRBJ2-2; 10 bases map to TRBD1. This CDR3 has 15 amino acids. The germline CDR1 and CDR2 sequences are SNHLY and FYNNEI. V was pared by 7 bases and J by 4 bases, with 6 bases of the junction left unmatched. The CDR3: CASKMGDRGTGELFF. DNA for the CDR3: TGTGCCAGCAAAATGGGGGACAGGGGCACCGGGGAGCTGTTTTTT.

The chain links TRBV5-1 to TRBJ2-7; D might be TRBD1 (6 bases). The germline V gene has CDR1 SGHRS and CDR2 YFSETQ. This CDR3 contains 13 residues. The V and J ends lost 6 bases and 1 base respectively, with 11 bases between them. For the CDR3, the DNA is TGCGCCAGCAACGAACAGGGTTCCTACGAGCAGTACTTC. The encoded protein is CASNEQGSYEQYF.

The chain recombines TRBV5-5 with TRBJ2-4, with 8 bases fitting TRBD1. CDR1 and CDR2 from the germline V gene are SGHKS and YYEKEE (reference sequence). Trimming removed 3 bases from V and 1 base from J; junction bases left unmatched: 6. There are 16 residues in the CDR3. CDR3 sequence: CASSSRGLEAKNIQYF. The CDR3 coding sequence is TGTGCCAGCAGCTCCAGGGGGCTGGAGGCCAAAAACATTCAGTACTTC.

The DNA for the CDR3 is TGTGCCACCAGTGATACCGGTCTCACAGATACGCAGTATTTT. Residues: CATSDTGLTDTQYF. This chain joins TRBV24-1 and TRBJ2-3; D not certain. Per the germline V gene, CDR1 is KGHDR and CDR2 is SFDVKD. With 3 bases removed from V and 2 bases from J, the gap between germline ends came to 8 bases. The CDR3 has 14 amino acids.

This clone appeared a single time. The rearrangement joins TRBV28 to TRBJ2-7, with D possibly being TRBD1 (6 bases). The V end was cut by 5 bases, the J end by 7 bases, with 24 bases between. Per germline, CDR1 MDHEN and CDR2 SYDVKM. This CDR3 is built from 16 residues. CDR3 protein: CASSEPGNRARGEQYF. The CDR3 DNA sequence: TGTGCCAGCAGTGAACCTGGTAACAGGGCCCGGGGAGAGCAGTACTTC.

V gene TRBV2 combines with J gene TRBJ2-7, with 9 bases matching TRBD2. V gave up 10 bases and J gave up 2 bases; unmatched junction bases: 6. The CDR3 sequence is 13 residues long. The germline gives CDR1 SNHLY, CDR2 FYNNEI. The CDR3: CATRLAETYEQYF. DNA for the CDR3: TGTGCCACCCGACTAGCGGAAACCTACGAGCAGTACTTC.

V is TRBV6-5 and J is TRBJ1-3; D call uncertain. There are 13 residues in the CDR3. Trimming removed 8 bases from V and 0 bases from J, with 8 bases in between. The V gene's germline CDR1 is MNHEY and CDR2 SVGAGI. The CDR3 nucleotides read TGTGCCAGCTCCCTAAACTCTGGAAACACCATATATTTT. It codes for CASSLNSGNTIYF.

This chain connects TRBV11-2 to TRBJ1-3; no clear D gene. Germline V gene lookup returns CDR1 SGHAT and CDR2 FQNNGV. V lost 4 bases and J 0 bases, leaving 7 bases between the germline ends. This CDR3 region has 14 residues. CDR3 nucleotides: TGTGCCAGCAGCTACGGGGTCTCTGGAAACACCATATATTTT. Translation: CASSYGVSGNTIYF.

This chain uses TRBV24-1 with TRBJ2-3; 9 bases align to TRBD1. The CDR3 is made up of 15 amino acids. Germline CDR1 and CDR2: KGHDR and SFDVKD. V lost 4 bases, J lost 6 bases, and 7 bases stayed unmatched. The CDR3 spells CATSEAGQGSDTQYF. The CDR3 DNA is TGTGCCACCAGTGAAGCGGGACAGGGATCTGATACGCAGTATTTT.

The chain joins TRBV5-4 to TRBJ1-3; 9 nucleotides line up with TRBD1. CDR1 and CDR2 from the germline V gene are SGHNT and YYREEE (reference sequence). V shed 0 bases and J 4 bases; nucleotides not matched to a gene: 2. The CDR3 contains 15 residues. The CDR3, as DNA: TGTGCCAGCAGCTTGGAACAGGGGGCGGGAAACACCATATATTTT. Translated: CASSLEQGAGNTIYF.

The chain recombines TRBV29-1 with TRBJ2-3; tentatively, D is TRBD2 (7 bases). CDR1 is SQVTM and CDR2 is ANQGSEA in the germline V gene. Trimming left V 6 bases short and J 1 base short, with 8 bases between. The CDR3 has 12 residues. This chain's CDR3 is CSVGGGTDTQYF. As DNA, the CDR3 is TGCAGCGTAGGGGGGGGCACAGATACGCAGTATTTT.

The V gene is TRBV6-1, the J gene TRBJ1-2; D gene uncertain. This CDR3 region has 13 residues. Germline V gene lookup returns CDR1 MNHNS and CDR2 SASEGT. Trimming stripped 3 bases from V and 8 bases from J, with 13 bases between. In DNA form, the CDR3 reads TGTGCCAGCAGTGATTATAGGATGGGAGGCTACACCTTC. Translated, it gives CASSDYRMGGYTF.

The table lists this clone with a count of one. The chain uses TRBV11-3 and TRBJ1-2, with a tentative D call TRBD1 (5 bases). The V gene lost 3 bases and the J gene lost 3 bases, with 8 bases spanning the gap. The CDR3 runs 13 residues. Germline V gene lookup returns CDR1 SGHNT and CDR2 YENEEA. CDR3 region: CASSLWGHYGYTF. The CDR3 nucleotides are TGTGCCAGCAGCTTGTGGGGCCACTATGGCTACACCTTC.

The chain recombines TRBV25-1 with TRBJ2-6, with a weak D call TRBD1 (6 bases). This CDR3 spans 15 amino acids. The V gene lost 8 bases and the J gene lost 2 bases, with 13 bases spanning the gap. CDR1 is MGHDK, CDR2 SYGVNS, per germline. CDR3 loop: CASEDTGPGANVLTF. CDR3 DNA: TGTGCCAGCGAAGACACAGGGCCTGGGGCCAACGTCCTGACTTTC.

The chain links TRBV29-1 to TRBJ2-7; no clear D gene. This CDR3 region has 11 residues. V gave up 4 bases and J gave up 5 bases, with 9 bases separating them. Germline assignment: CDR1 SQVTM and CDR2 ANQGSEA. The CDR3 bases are TGCAGCGTTGGGACGCCAAACGAGCAGTACTTC. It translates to CSVGTPNEQYF.

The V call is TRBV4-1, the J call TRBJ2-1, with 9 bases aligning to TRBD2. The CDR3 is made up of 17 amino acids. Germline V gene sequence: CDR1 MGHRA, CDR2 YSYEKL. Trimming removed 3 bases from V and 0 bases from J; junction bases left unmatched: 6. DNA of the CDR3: TGCGCCAGCAGCCACCTGACTAGCGGTAGCTCCTACAATGAGCAGTTCTTC. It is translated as CASSHLTSGSSYNEQFF.

For the CDR3, the DNA is TGTGCCAGCAGCTTAGAGACGGGGGGACGGCAGCCCCAGCATTTT. This translates into CASSLETGGRQPQHF. This chain uses TRBV7-6 with TRBJ1-5, with D perhaps matching TRBD1 (5 bases). The V end was cut by 1 base, the J end by 7 bases, with 14 bases between. This CDR3 region has 15 residues. Germline V gene lookup returns CDR1 SGHVS and CDR2 FNYEAQ.

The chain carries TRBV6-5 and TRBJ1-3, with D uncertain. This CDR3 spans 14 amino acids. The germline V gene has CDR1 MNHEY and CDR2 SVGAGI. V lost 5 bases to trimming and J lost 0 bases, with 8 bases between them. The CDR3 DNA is TGTGCCAGCAGTCTGACTGACTCTGGAAACACCATATATTTT. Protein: CASSLTDSGNTIYF.

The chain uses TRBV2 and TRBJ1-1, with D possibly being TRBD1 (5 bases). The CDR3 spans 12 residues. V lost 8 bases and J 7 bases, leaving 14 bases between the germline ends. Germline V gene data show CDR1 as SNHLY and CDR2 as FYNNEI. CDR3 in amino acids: CASHFLQGEAFF. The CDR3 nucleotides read TGTGCCAGCCATTTCCTCCAGGGTGAAGCTTTCTTT.

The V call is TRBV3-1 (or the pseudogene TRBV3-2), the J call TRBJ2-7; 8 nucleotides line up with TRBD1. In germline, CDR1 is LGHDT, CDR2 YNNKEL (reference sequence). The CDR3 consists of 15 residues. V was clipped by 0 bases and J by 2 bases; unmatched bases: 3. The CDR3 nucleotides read TGTGCCAGCAGCCAAGACAGGGGGCTAACCTACGAGCAGTACTTC. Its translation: CASSQDRGLTYEQYF.

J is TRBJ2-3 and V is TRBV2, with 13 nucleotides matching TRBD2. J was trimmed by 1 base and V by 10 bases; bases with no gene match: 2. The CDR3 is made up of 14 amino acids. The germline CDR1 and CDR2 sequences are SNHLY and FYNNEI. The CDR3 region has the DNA TGTGCCACCGGACTAGCGGGGGGCACAGATACGCAGTATTTT. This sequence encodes CATGLAGGTDTQYF.

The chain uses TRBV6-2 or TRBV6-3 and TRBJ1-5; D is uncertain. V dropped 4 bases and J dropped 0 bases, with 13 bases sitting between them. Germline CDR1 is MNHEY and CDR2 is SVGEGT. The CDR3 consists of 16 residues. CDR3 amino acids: CASSFWRILSNQPQHF. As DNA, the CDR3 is TGTGCCAGCAGTTTCTGGCGGATACTTAGCAATCAGCCCCAGCATTTT.

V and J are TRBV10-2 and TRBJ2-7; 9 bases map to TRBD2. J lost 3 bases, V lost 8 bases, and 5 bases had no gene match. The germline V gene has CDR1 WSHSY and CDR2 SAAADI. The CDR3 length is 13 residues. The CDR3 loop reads CASFQREDYEQYF. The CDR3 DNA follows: TGCGCCAGCTTCCAGCGGGAGGACTACGAGCAGTACTTC.

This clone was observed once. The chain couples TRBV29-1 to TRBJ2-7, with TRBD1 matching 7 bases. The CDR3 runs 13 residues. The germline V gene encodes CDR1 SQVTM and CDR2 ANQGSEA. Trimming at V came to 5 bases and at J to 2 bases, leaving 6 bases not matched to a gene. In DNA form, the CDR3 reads TGCAGCGTTCTTTGGGACAGCGCCTACGAGCAGTACTTC. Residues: CSVLWDSAYEQYF.

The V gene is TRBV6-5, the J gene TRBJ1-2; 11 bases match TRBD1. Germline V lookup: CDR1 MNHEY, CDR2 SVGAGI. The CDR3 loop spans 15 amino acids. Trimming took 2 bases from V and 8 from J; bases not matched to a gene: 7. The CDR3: CASSYDMGQGDGYTF. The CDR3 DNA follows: TGTGCCAGCAGTTACGATATGGGACAGGGGGACGGCTACACCTTC.

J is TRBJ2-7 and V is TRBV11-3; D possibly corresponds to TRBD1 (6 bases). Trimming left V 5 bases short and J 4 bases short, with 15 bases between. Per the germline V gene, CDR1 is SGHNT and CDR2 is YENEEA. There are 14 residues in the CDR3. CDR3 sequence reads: CASSQRQAAYEQYF. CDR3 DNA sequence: TGTGCCAGCAGCCAGAGACAGGCCGCGTACGAGCAGTACTTC.